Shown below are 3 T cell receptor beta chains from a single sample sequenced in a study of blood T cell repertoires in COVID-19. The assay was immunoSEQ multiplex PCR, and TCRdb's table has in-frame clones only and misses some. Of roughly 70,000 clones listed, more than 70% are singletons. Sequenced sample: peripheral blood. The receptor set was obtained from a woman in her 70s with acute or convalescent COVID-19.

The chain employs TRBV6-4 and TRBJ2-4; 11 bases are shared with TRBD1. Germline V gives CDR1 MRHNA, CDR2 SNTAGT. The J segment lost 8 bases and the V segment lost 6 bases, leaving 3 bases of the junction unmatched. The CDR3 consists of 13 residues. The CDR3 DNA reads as TGTGCCAGCAGCCGGGACAGGGGGGACATTCAGTACTTC. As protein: CASSRDRGDIQYF.

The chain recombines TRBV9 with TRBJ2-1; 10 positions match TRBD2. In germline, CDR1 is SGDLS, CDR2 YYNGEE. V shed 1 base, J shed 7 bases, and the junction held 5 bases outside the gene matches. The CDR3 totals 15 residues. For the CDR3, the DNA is TGTGCCAGCAGCGTACCAGCGGGAGGGCGAAATGAGCAGTTCTTC. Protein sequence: CASSVPAGGRNEQFF.

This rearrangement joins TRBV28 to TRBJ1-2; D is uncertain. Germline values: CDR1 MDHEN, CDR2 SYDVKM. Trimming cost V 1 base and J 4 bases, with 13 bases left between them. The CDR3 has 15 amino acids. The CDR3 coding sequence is TGTGCCAGCAGTTTATCCGGGGAGAGTACCTATGGCTACACCTTC. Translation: CASSLSGESTYGYTF.